The 28 T cell receptor beta chains in this list originate from one sample, sequenced in a study of OX40 agonist ivuxolimab in advanced cancers. Some clones are missing from TCRdb's copy, which holds only in-frame ones; the method was immunoSEQ multiplex PCR. The sample has 65,000 or so clones; 85% to 95% are singletons. The material was CD4+ or CD8+ T cells sorted from blood, obtained in a trial of the OX40 agonist ivuxolimab. These receptors came from an adult with an advanced solid tumor such as melanoma, head and neck, liver or kidney cancer.

For this clone: Compared with germline, one end of the junction differs, possibly owing to a read error. The chain uses TRBV25-1 and TRBJ2-1, with a tentative D call TRBD2 (7 bases). Germline CDR1 and CDR2: MGHDK and SYGVNS. The CDR3 covers 16 residues. As DNA, the CDR3 is TGTGCCAGCAGCGAATGGGGGCCTAGCGGACACAATGAGCAGTTCTTC. Translating it yields CASSEWGPSGHNEQFF.

With regard to this clone: Other DNA sequences in the sample encode the same CDR3. The chain is built from TRBV27 and TRBJ2-7; 9 bases map to TRBD2. Germline CDR1 and CDR2: MNHEY and SMNVEV (reference sequence). The CDR3 extends over 14 amino acids. V was clipped by 3 bases and J by 1 base; unmatched bases: 1. The CDR3 loop is CASSLTSGSYEQYF. The CDR3 nucleotides are TGTGCCAGCAGTTTGACTAGCGGATCCTACGAGCAGTACTTC.

This clone was observed a few times. V is TRBV5-1 and J is TRBJ2-7; possible D gene TRBD2, 7 bases. Between the trimmed V and J ends, which lost 6 bases and 2 bases, there was a span of 18 bases. The length of the CDR3 is 15 residues. Germline V gene data show CDR1 as SGHRS and CDR2 as YFSETQ. CDR3 sequence reads: CASTVSGGAPYEQYF. The CDR3 nucleotides read TGCGCCAGCACCGTGTCGGGGGGCGCGCCCTACGAGCAGTACTTC. Combining the CDR3 with reference TRBV5-1 and TRBJ2-7 gives the whole variable domain KAGVTQTPRYLIKTRGQQVTLSCSPISGHRSVSWYQQTPGQGLQFLFEYFSETQRNKGNFPGRFSGRQFSNSRSEMNVSTLELGDSALYLCASTVSGGAPYEQYFGPGTRLTVT.

The V and J genes are TRBV27 and TRBJ2-3; D remains unclear. Trimming left V 2 bases short and J 5 bases short, with 11 bases between. This CDR3 has 14 residues. The germline V gene encodes CDR1 MNHEY and CDR2 SMNVEV (reference sequence). The CDR3 loop reads CASSLIEARDTQYF. DNA of the CDR3: TGTGCCAGCAGTTTAATAGAGGCTCGAGATACGCAGTATTTT.

This rearrangement joins TRBV5-4 to TRBJ1-1, with TRBD1 matching 8 bases. The germline CDR1 and CDR2 sequences are SGHNT and YYREEE (reference sequence). The CDR3 runs to 13 residues. V shed 0 bases and J 8 bases; nucleotides not matched to a gene: 3. The chain's CDR3 is CASSLDQGAEAFF. DNA of the CDR3: TGTGCCAGCAGCTTGGATCAGGGGGCGGAAGCTTTCTTT. The variable domain in full, with the rest retrieved from reference TRBV5-4 and TRBJ1-1, is ETGVTQSPTHLIKTRGQQVTLRCSSQSGHNTVSWYQQALGQGPQFIFQYYREEENGRGNFPPRFSGLQFPNYSSELNVNALELDDSALYLCASSLDQGAEAFFGQGTRLTVV.

This clone is medium-sized in the sample. The chain is built from TRBV7-6 and TRBJ2-7, with TRBD1 matching over 7 bases. Germline loops: CDR1 SGHVS, CDR2 FNYEAQ. The ends lost 4 bases at V and 6 bases at J; junction bases unmatched: 3. The CDR3 is 12 amino acids. Written as DNA, the CDR3 is TGTGCCAGCAGCTCTCAGGGGGTCGAGCAGTACTTC. Encoded protein: CASSSQGVEQYF.

The rearrangement uses TRBV4-1 and TRBJ2-2, with TRBD1 identical over 7 bases. The CDR3 sequence is 15 residues long. Trimming took 5 bases from V and 6 from J; bases not matched to a gene: 9. Germline V gives CDR1 MGHRA, CDR2 YSYEKL. The CDR3 loop reads CASSKPDRVAGELFF. The DNA for the CDR3 is TGCGCCAGCAGCAAACCAGACAGGGTGGCCGGGGAGCTGTTTTTT.

J is TRBJ1-5 and V is TRBV19; D gene ambiguous. The CDR3 spans 20 residues. Germline CDR1 and CDR2: LNHDA and SQIVND (reference sequence). Trimming took 0 bases from V and 0 from J, leaving 21 bases between them. The DNA for the CDR3 is TGTGCCAGTAGTATAGATCCCGCCGGTAAGGGTTTTCATAGCAATCAGCCCCAGCATTTT. Encoded protein: CASSIDPAGKGFHSNQPQHF.

Worth noting for this clone: Within the sample, other DNA sequences also encode this same CDR3. V usage is TRBV29-1 and J usage is TRBJ1-2, with a tentative D call TRBD1 (5 bases). Germline V gene data show CDR1 as SQVTM and CDR2 as ANQGSEA. The CDR3 spans 14 residues. Deletions cut 1 base from V and 5 bases from J, with 14 bases between. The CDR3 DNA sequence: TGCAGCGTTGAAGGAGACAGATCTTTGTATGGCTACACCTTC. It translates to CSVEGDRSLYGYTF.

The V and J genes are TRBV7-2 and TRBJ1-4; no definite D call. Trimming left V 1 base short and J 7 bases short, with 13 bases between. There are 15 residues in the CDR3. Germline V gene sequence: CDR1 SGHTA, CDR2 FQGNSA. CDR3 amino acids: CASSLDALGPEKLFF. The CDR3 region has the DNA TGTGCCAGCAGCTTAGATGCCCTTGGACCTGAAAAACTGTTTTTT.

This clone was detected only a few times. The rearrangement uses TRBV20-1 and TRBJ2-1, with no clear D. Germline V gene sequence: CDR1 DFQATT, CDR2 SNEGSKA (reference sequence). Trimming shortened V by 2 bases and J by 4 bases, and 3 bases separated the two germline ends. CDR3 size: 11 residues. DNA of the CDR3: TGCAGTGCTAGACTATACAATGAGCAGTTCTTC. This codes for CSARLYNEQFF.

The rearrangement joins TRBV5-1 to TRBJ1-1; 8 nucleotides align to TRBD1. Germline CDR1 SGHRS, CDR2 YFSETQ. The CDR3 is 14 amino acids. Losses at the gene ends were 2 bases for V and 6 bases for J; bases not matched to a gene: 6. The CDR3 nucleotides read TGCGCCAGCAGCTTCCAGGGGGCGTTGTCTGAAGCTTTCTTT. Residues: CASSFQGALSEAFF.

This chain joins TRBV7-3 and TRBJ2-3; TRBD2 matches at 7 bases. The CDR3 spans 14 residues. V trimming: 5 bases; J trimming: 5 bases; junction bases outside the gene matches: 7. Germline loops: CDR1 SGHTA, CDR2 FQGTGA. The CDR3: CASSHSGEGDTQYF. CDR3 bases: TGTGCCAGCAGCCACAGCGGGGAGGGAGATACGCAGTATTTT.

The chain recombines TRBV27 with TRBJ2-1, with D unclear. The germline V gene encodes CDR1 MNHEY and CDR2 SMNVEV (reference sequence). V lost 5 bases and J 0 bases, leaving 11 bases between the germline ends. CDR3 size: 15 residues. The CDR3 sequence is CASSGAFLSYNEQFF. CDR3 DNA: TGTGCCAGCAGTGGCGCTTTTCTCTCCTACAATGAGCAGTTCTTC.

This rearrangement joins TRBV7-9 to TRBJ1-2; a weak D match, TRBD1 (6 bases). Germline V gene sequence: CDR1 SEHNR, CDR2 FQNEAQ (reference sequence). V lost 5 bases, J lost 4 bases, and 14 bases lay in between. This CDR3 spans 14 amino acids. The CDR3 loop reads CASSPLTGSYGYTF. CDR3 in DNA: TGTGCCAGCAGCCCTCTAACAGGGTCCTATGGCTACACCTTC. The variable domain in full, with the rest retrieved from reference TRBV7-9 and TRBJ1-2, is DTGVSQNPRHKITKRGQNVTFRCDPISEHNRLYWYRQTLGQGPEFLTYFQNEAQLEKSRLLSDRFSAERPKGSFSTLEIQRTEQGDSAMYLCASSPLTGSYGYTFGSGTRLTVV.

The V and J genes are TRBV15 and TRBJ2-2, with 7 bases that match TRBD2. This CDR3 comprises 17 residues. Germline lookup yields CDR1 LNHNV and CDR2 YYDKDF (reference sequence). The V gene end was trimmed by 0 bases and the J gene end by 5 bases; junction bases not matched to a gene: 9. The CDR3 loop reads CATSRDGRGVLTGELFF. The DNA of the CDR3 is TGTGCCACCAGCAGAGATGGTCGGGGGGTACTAACCGGGGAGCTGTTTTTT.

The chain couples TRBV7-6 to TRBJ1-1; TRBD1 might be the D (5 bases). The CDR3 loop spans 14 amino acids. The V gene's germline CDR1 is SGHVS and CDR2 FNYEAQ. Between the trimmed V and J ends, which lost 2 bases and 5 bases, there was a span of 12 bases. For the CDR3, the DNA is TGTGCCAGCAGCTTACAGGGTGGCCGGACTGAAGCTTTCTTT. Protein: CASSLQGGRTEAFF.

The CDR3 region is CASSYGTSGGYNEQFF. The DNA of the CDR3 is TGTGCCAGCAGTTACGGGACTAGCGGGGGGTACAATGAGCAGTTCTTC. The chain joins TRBV6-5 to TRBJ2-1; 15 nucleotides agree with TRBD2. Germline V lookup: CDR1 MNHEY, CDR2 SVGAGI. The CDR3 is 16 residues long. The V segment lost 2 bases and the J segment 4 bases; nucleotides outside the gene matches: 0.

This sequence joins TRBV10-3 and TRBJ1-4; D unclear. CDR1 is ENHRY, CDR2 SYGVKD, per germline. This CDR3 spans 14 amino acids. V shed 3 bases and J shed 10 bases, with 15 bases lying between them. The CDR3 here is CAISDPQVRGKLFF. CDR3 DNA: TGTGCCATCAGTGACCCCCAAGTACGGGGAAAACTGTTTTTT.

The chain carries TRBV7-9 and TRBJ2-1; 15 positions match TRBD2. Looked up from germline, CDR1 is SEHNR and CDR2 is FQNEAQ (reference sequence). This CDR3 has 18 residues. V lost 5 bases and J lost 2; bases outside the gene matches: 7. The CDR3: CASSPRTSGGATYNEQFF. The CDR3 DNA follows: TGTGCCAGCAGCCCGAGGACTAGCGGGGGGGCCACCTACAATGAGCAGTTCTTC.

The chain combines TRBV5-1 with TRBJ2-1; no reliable D call. V dropped 1 base and J dropped 7 bases, with 18 bases sitting between them. CDR3 length: 16 amino acids. Per the germline V gene, CDR1 is SGHRS and CDR2 is YFSETQ. In nucleotides, the CDR3 is TGCGCCAGCAGCTTGATTTCTGACCGCCTGGGGAATGAGCAGTTCTTC. Amino acid sequence: CASSLISDRLGNEQFF.

The chain has TRBV6-5 and TRBJ1-3; 7 nucleotides match TRBD1. Per the germline V gene, CDR1 is MNHEY and CDR2 is SVGAGI. V was pared by 0 bases and J by 3 bases, with 5 bases of the junction left unmatched. The CDR3 has 16 residues. CDR3 coding DNA: TGTGCCAGCAGTTACTCGGTGGACAGGAGTGGAAACACCATATATTTT. Its protein product is CASSYSVDRSGNTIYF.

This chain joins TRBV27 and TRBJ2-7; 7 bases are shared with TRBD1. The germline CDR1 and CDR2 sequences are MNHEY and SMNVEV (reference sequence). The CDR3 has 12 amino acids. Losses at the gene ends were 8 bases for V and 1 base for J; bases not matched to a gene: 2. The CDR3 nucleotides are TGTGCCAGCGCAGGGGGTTCCTACGAGCAGTACTTC. The encoded protein is CASAGGSYEQYF.

The V call is TRBV5-6, the J call TRBJ2-1; 11 bases map to TRBD2. The germline CDR1 and CDR2 sequences are SGHDT and YYEEEE. V shed 0 bases, J shed 10 bases, and the junction held 6 bases outside the gene matches. The CDR3 runs to 15 residues. In DNA, the CDR3 is TGTGCCAGCAGCTTGGTTAGCGGGAGGGCCTGGGAGCAGTTCTTC. As protein: CASSLVSGRAWEQFF.

The V call is TRBV7-9, the J call TRBJ2-7; 7 nucleotides agree with TRBD1. The germline gives CDR1 SEHNR, CDR2 FQNEAQ (reference sequence). With V trimmed by 5 bases and J by 2 bases, 3 bases remained unmatched. This CDR3 contains 13 residues. CDR3 region: CASSPTGAYEQYF. The CDR3 nucleotides read TGTGCCAGCAGCCCTACAGGGGCCTACGAGCAGTACTTC.

This chain's CDR3 is CATSSRLAGFGEQYF. The CDR3 coding sequence is TGTGCCACCAGCAGCCGACTAGCGGGGTTCGGCGAGCAGTACTTC. The chain couples TRBV15 to TRBJ2-7; 11 nucleotides align to TRBD2. Per germline, CDR1 LNHNV and CDR2 YYDKDF (reference sequence). This CDR3 comprises 15 residues. The J segment lost 6 bases and the V segment lost 3 bases, leaving 7 bases of the junction unmatched.

V usage is TRBV9 and J usage is TRBJ2-2, with a tentative D call TRBD2 (5 bases). The CDR3 contains 16 residues. Trimming took off 1 base at V and 0 bases at J, with 10 bases between the two ends. From germline, CDR1 is SGDLS and CDR2 YYNGEE. The CDR3: CASSVRLHSNTGELFF. CDR3 nucleotides: TGTGCCAGCAGCGTAAGACTACATTCGAACACCGGGGAGCTGTTTTTT.

This sequence joins TRBV6-5 and TRBJ2-7; D remains unclear. This CDR3 contains 14 residues. Trimming shortened V by 4 bases and J by 2 bases, and 12 bases separated the two germline ends. From germline, CDR1 is MNHEY and CDR2 SVGAGI. CDR3 amino acids: CASSFRPPAYEQYF. CDR3 DNA: TGTGCCAGCAGTTTCAGGCCCCCAGCCTACGAGCAGTACTTC.